This TCR beta chain originates from a study of cytomegalovirus exposure and HLA in healthy donors. The PCR made use of 60 Vbeta and 13 Jbeta primers. Study processing details: In a later analysis, of 70 million to 85 million unique beta chains, roughly 11 million appeared in at least two donors. The assay was immunoSEQ multiplex PCR, and TCRdb's table has in-frame clones only and misses some. V and J calls and clone size come straight from that table; D and trimming were deduced from the DNA. The data contain roughly 140,000 clones, around 72% of them singletons. Sequences were obtained from PBMCs. The origin of this receptor is a man younger than 35 in good health and CMV-seronegative.

The CDR3 is CASSRGGRTLFTDTQYF. CDR3 coding DNA: TGTGCCAGCAGCCGCGGCGGGAGAACCCTTTTCACAGATACGCAGTATTTT. V and J are TRBV27 and TRBJ2-3, with 7 nucleotides matching TRBD2. The CDR3 totals 17 residues. Looked up from germline, CDR1 is MNHEY and CDR2 is SMNVEV (reference sequence). Trimming at V came to 6 bases and at J to 2 bases, leaving 14 bases not matched to a gene.